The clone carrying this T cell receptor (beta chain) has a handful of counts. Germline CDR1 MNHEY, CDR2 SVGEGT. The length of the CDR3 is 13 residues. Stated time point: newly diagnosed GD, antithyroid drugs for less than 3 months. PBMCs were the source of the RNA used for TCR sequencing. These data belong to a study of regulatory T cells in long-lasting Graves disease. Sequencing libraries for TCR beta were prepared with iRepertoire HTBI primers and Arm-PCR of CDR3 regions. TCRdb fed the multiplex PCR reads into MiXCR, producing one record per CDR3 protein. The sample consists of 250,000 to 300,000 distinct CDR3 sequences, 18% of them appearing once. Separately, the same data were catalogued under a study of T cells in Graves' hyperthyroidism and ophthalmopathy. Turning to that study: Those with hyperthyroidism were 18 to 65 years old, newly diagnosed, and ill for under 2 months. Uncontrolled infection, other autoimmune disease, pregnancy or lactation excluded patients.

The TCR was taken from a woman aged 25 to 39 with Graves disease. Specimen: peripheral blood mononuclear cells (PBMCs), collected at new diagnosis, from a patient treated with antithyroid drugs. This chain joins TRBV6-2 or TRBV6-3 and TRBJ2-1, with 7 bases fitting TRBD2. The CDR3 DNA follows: TGTGCTGCCCGCGGGAGCTCCTACAATGAGCAGTTCTTC. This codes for CAARGSSYNEQFF.